The 26 T cell receptor beta chains in this list originate from one sample, sequenced in a study of shared clonotypes between healthy human individuals. Some clones are missing from TCRdb's copy, which holds only in-frame ones; the method was immunoSEQ multiplex PCR. Here the sample spans 1,500,000 or so clones, over 95% being singletons. The specimen was naive CD4+ T cells sorted from blood. This sample's subset: CD45RA+ positively selected. The receptors originated from a man aged 25-40 years in good health.

J is TRBJ1-1 and V is TRBV7-9, with D uncertain. V shed 6 bases and J shed 0 bases, with 20 bases lying between them. The V gene's germline CDR1 is SEHNR and CDR2 FQNEAQ (reference sequence). This CDR3 has 17 amino acids. The CDR3 here is CASSVRRGAFMNTEAFF. CDR3 coding DNA: TGTGCCAGCAGTGTCAGACGGGGAGCCTTTATGAACACTGAAGCTTTCTTT.

About this clone itself: Compared with germline, one end of the junction differs, possibly owing to a read error. This chain connects TRBV4-3 to TRBJ2-3, with 9 bases matching TRBD2. Germline-derived CDR1 and CDR2 are LGHNA and YSLEER. The CDR3 is 17 amino acids. CDR3 sequence (DNA): TGCGCCAGCAGCCAGGGTTCCCTAGCGGGAAGCAGAGATACGCAGTATTTT. Protein: CASSQGSLAGSRDTQYF.

A single count supports this clone. V is TRBV29-1 and J is TRBJ2-3, with D possibly matching TRBD2 (6 bases). The V and J ends lost 7 bases and 1 base respectively, with 9 bases between them. Germline loops: CDR1 SQVTM, CDR2 ANQGSEA. There are 12 residues in the CDR3. The CDR3 sequence: CSGERGTDTQYF. The CDR3 nucleotides read TGCAGCGGGGAGCGGGGCACAGATACGCAGTATTTT.

The rearrangement links TRBV4-3 to TRBJ1-2; D may be TRBD1 (5 bases). V was cut by 0 bases and J by 8 bases, with 19 bases left in between. The V gene's germline CDR1 is LGHNA and CDR2 YSLEER. The CDR3 loop spans 16 amino acids. The CDR3: CASSQDVLAGPSGYTF. The CDR3 nucleotides are TGCGCCAGCAGCCAAGACGTCCTTGCAGGGCCCTCGGGCTACACCTTC.

The chain has TRBV28 and TRBJ2-3; D is unresolved. This CDR3 contains 11 residues. V dropped 6 bases and J dropped 4 bases, with 5 bases sitting between them. CDR1 and CDR2 (germline): MDHEN, SYDVKM. CDR3 amino acids: CASSRSDTQYF. DNA for the CDR3: TGTGCCAGCAGCCGGTCAGATACGCAGTATTTT.

The chain has TRBV20-1 and TRBJ1-1; D is undetermined. The CDR3 spans 11 residues. CDR1 DFQATT and CDR2 SNEGSKA come from the germline V gene (reference sequence). The V and J ends lost 6 bases and 6 bases respectively, with 11 bases between them. CDR3 sequence reads: CSARADAEAFF. The CDR3 DNA sequence: TGCAGTGCGCGCGCGGACGCTGAAGCTTTCTTT.

CDR3 nucleotide sequence: TGCGCCAGCAACGATTTCAAGGGGTATAATGAAAAACTGTTTTTT. It codes for CASNDFKGYNEKLFF. The rearrangement links TRBV23-1 to TRBJ1-4; weak D call: TRBD1 (5 bases). TRBV23-1 is known as an ORF, though its function is uncertain. The CDR3 totals 15 residues. V lost 7 bases and J 4 bases, leaving 16 bases between the germline ends.

The J gene is TRBJ2-2, the V gene TRBV7-9, with D tentatively TRBD1 (5 bases). Per germline, CDR1 SEHNR and CDR2 FQNEAQ (reference sequence). V dropped 1 base and J dropped 6 bases, with 9 bases sitting between them. There are 14 residues in the CDR3. CDR3 protein: CASSLVQGSGELFF. The CDR3 nucleotides read TGTGCCAGCAGCTTAGTTCAGGGTTCCGGGGAGCTGTTTTTT.

The chain is built from TRBV7-9 and TRBJ2-5; D uncertain. From germline, CDR1 is SEHNR and CDR2 FQNEAQ (reference sequence). Trimming pared 2 bases from V and 5 bases from J, leaving 9 bases between. The CDR3 has 13 amino acids. This chain's CDR3 is CASSLRSFETQYF. The CDR3, as DNA: TGTGCCAGCAGCTTACGCTCTTTTGAGACCCAGTACTTC. Full variable domain (rest looked up from reference TRBV7-9 and TRBJ2-5): DTGVSQNPRHKITKRGQNVTFRCDPISEHNRLYWYRQTLGQGPEFLTYFQNEAQLEKSRLLSDRFSAERPKGSFSTLEIQRTEQGDSAMYLCASSLRSFETQYFGPGTRLLVL.

To note about this clone: Other DNA sequences of this sample code for an identical CDR3. The chain is built from TRBV5-4 and TRBJ1-1; D not certain. Germline assignment: CDR1 SGHNT and CDR2 YYREEE (reference sequence). The CDR3 runs 14 residues. The germline V and J ends were trimmed by 1 base and 1 base, with 8 bases remaining between them. The CDR3: CASSLRRPNTEAFF. The CDR3 DNA follows: TGTGCCAGCAGCTTGAGACGGCCGAACACTGAAGCTTTCTTT.

V usage is TRBV27 and J usage is TRBJ2-1; D possibly corresponds to TRBD1 (7 bases). The CDR3 covers 15 residues. Trimming removed 8 bases from V and 4 bases from J, with 18 bases in between. Looked up from germline, CDR1 is MNHEY and CDR2 is SMNVEV (reference sequence). The CDR3 coding sequence is TGTGCCAGCGCCCTTGGGCAGGGGGGTTACAATGAGCAGTTCTTC. Its protein is CASALGQGGYNEQFF.

This chain connects TRBV15 to TRBJ1-2; D is perhaps TRBD1 (6 bases). V gave up 3 bases and J gave up 4 bases, with 12 bases separating them. The CDR3 spans 14 residues. The germline CDR1 and CDR2 sequences are LNHNV and YYDKDF (reference sequence). This CDR3 is CATSRTGGIYGYTF. Written as DNA, the CDR3 is TGTGCCACCAGCAGGACAGGAGGAATCTATGGCTACACCTTC.

This chain uses TRBV5-4 with TRBJ2-1; 15 bases align to TRBD2. Per the germline V gene, CDR1 is SGHNT and CDR2 is YYREEE (reference sequence). Trimming cost V 4 bases and J 3 bases; bases outside gene matches: 5. The CDR3 sequence is 17 residues long. The DNA for the CDR3 is TGTGCCAGCAGCAAGGGACTAGCGGGAGGTATCTACAATGAGCAGTTCTTC. It encodes CASSKGLAGGIYNEQFF.

The chain recombines TRBV19 with TRBJ2-1; TRBD2 agrees at 7 bases. This CDR3 comprises 12 residues. The junction had 3 bases not matched to a gene; V was cut back by 6 bases and J by 7 bases. CDR1 and CDR2 from the germline V gene are LNHDA and SQIVND (reference sequence). For the CDR3, the DNA is TGTGCCAGTAGAAAAGCGGGAAATGAGCAGTTCTTC. Residues: CASRKAGNEQFF. The full variable domain, completed using reference TRBV19 and TRBJ2-1, is DGGITQSPKYLFRKEGQNVTLSCEQNLNHDAMYWYRQDPGQGLRLIYYSQIVNDFQKGDIAEGYSVSREKKESFPLTVTSAQKNPTAFYLCASRKAGNEQFFGPGTRLTVL.

In nucleotides, the CDR3 is TGTGCCAGCCAACAGACAGCTAACTATGGCTACACCTTC. Protein: CASQQTANYGYTF. The V call is TRBV19, the J call TRBJ1-2; D possibly corresponds to TRBD1 (5 bases). With 9 bases removed from V and 0 bases from J, the gap between germline ends came to 11 bases. This CDR3 region has 13 residues. Germline CDR1 LNHDA, CDR2 SQIVND (reference sequence).

This chain joins TRBV5-5 and TRBJ2-1; 12 bases are a match to TRBD2. The CDR3 has 17 residues. Losses at the gene ends were 0 bases for V and 6 bases for J; bases not matched to a gene: 7. Germline V CDR1 and CDR2: SGHKS, YYEKEE (reference sequence). The CDR3 reads CASSLGLAGGPFNEQFF. DNA of the CDR3: TGTGCCAGCAGCTTGGGTCTAGCGGGAGGGCCGTTCAATGAGCAGTTCTTC.

The chain recombines TRBV5-1 with TRBJ1-2, with D possibly TRBD1 on 6 matching bases. The germline V gene has CDR1 SGHRS and CDR2 YFSETQ. The CDR3 extends over 15 amino acids. V was trimmed by 4 bases and J by 4 bases, leaving 17 bases between them. For the CDR3, the DNA is TGCGCCAGCAGCCCCCAGACGGGGGGCCCCTATGGCTACACCTTC. This sequence encodes CASSPQTGGPYGYTF.

The V and J genes are TRBV7-2 and TRBJ2-1; 11 positions agree with TRBD2. Trimming removed 4 bases from V and 0 bases from J; junction bases left unmatched: 5. This CDR3 is 17 amino acids long. Germline lookup yields CDR1 SGHTA and CDR2 FQGNSA. CDR3: CASSSHGLAGSYNEQFF. CDR3 sequence (DNA): TGTGCCAGCAGCTCACATGGACTAGCGGGCTCCTACAATGAGCAGTTCTTC. Full variable domain (rest looked up from reference TRBV7-2 and TRBJ2-1): GAGVSQSPSNKVTEKGKDVELRCDPISGHTALYWYRQSLGQGLEFLIYFQGNSAPDKSGLPSDRFSAERTGGSVSTLTIQRTQQEDSAVYLCASSSHGLAGSYNEQFFGPGTRLTVL.

Turning to this clone: The same CDR3 also results from other DNA sequences found in this sample. This chain uses TRBV10-2 with TRBJ1-2, with D perhaps matching TRBD1 (5 bases). The germline CDR1 and CDR2 sequences are WSHSY and SAAADI. The CDR3 runs to 13 residues. The V and J ends lost 2 bases and 4 bases respectively, with 8 bases between them. The CDR3 nucleotides read TGCGCCAGCAGTGAGACGGGGCCCTATGGCTACACCTTC. This sequence encodes CASSETGPYGYTF.

The V call is TRBV25-1, the J call TRBJ1-2, with unresolved D. Trimming cost V 8 bases and J 1 base, with 14 bases left between them. Germline CDR1 reads MGHDK; CDR2 reads SYGVNS. The CDR3 covers 14 residues. Here the CDR3 DNA reads TGTGCCAGCCGACCTGCGGGAGTTAACTATGGCTACACCTTC. Its protein is CASRPAGVNYGYTF.

CDR3 in DNA: TGTGCCAGCAGCTTAGGAAGTAGGGGTGGGCAAGAGACCCAGTACTTC. It yields the protein CASSLGSRGGQETQYF. V usage is TRBV7-2 and J usage is TRBJ2-5; D may be TRBD1 (5 bases). V lost 1 base to trimming and J lost 2 bases, with 14 bases between them. Per the germline V gene, CDR1 is SGHTA and CDR2 is FQGNSA. The CDR3 extends over 16 amino acids.

V is TRBV4-1 and J is TRBJ2-5, with 8 bases that match TRBD2. Trimming cost V 3 bases and J 1 base; bases outside gene matches: 7. Germline CDR1 reads MGHRA; CDR2 reads YSYEKL. The CDR3 runs to 16 residues. This chain's CDR3 is CASSHPLAGLQETQYF. CDR3 sequence (DNA): TGCGCCAGCAGCCACCCCCTAGCGGGCCTCCAAGAGACCCAGTACTTC.

The chain carries TRBV7-8 and TRBJ2-7; the D gene is possibly TRBD2 (6 bases). This CDR3 has 15 amino acids. Between the trimmed V and J ends, which lost 1 base and 0 bases, there was a span of 10 bases. Per germline, CDR1 SGHVS and CDR2 FQNEAQ. CDR3 coding DNA: TGTGCCAGCAGCTTAGTCGGAGGGGACTCCTACGAGCAGTACTTC. Translation: CASSLVGGDSYEQYF. The full variable domain, in which reference TRBV7-8 and TRBJ2-7 provide the parts outside the CDR3, is GAGVSQSPRYKVAKRGQDVALRCDPISGHVSLFWYQQALGQGPEFLTYFQNEAQLDKSGLPSDRFFAERPEGSVSTLKIQRTQQEDSAVYLCASSLVGGDSYEQYFGPGTRLTVT.

This chain links TRBV27 with TRBJ1-2; D is possibly TRBD1 (5 bases). The V end lost 1 base, the J end lost 7 bases, and 16 bases lay between the germline ends. The CDR3 extends over 15 amino acids. The V gene's germline CDR1 is MNHEY and CDR2 SMNVEV (reference sequence). CDR3 loop: CASSLLAGGSAGYTF. The CDR3 DNA sequence: TGTGCCAGCAGTTTATTGGCCGGGGGGTCCGCTGGCTACACCTTC.

V is TRBV25-1 and J is TRBJ2-3; 9 nucleotides line up with TRBD2. From germline, CDR1 is MGHDK and CDR2 SYGVNS. V lost 3 bases, J lost 8 bases, and 18 bases stayed unmatched. This CDR3 has 18 amino acids. The CDR3 region is CASSDTTYSGSRGGTQYF. The CDR3, as DNA: TGTGCCAGCAGTGACACAACCTATAGCGGGAGCAGGGGGGGTACGCAGTATTTT.

The genes are TRBV30 and TRBJ1-1; possibly TRBD1 for D (5 bases). Germline assignment: CDR1 GTSNPN and CDR2 SVGIG (reference sequence). V was shortened by 2 bases and J by 4 bases, with 14 bases between the two germline ends. The CDR3 totals 14 residues. This CDR3 is CAWSSGPLGTEAFF. The CDR3 nucleotides are TGTGCCTGGAGTTCGGGACCCCTGGGCACTGAAGCTTTCTTT.